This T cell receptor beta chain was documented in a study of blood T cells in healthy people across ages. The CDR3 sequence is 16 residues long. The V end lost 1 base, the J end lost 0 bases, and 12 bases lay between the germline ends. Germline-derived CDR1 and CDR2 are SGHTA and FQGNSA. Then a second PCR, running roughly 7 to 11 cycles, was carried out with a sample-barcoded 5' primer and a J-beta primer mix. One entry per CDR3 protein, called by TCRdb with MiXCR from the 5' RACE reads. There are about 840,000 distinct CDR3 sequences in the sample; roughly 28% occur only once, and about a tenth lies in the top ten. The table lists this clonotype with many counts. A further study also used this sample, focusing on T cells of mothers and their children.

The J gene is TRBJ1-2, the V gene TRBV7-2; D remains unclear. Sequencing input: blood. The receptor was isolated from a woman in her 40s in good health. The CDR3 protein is CASSLDPASTNYGYTF. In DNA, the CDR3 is TGTGCCAGCAGCTTAGATCCGGCATCCACTAACTATGGCTACACCTTC.